What follows are 11 T cell receptor beta chains derived from one specimen sequenced in a study of T cell responses to AZD1222 COVID-19 vaccine listed by TCRdb under 2021. The time point label here, explained by the study, means: baseline before first vaccination. The sample's treatment or condition label is to be understood as: meningococcal conjugate vaccine given as trial control. Receptor amplification or capture employed the immunoSEQ multiplex PCR assay. Held by TCRdb, this immuneACCESS table contains in-frame sequences only and omits some clones. Under half of the omission traces to an unresolved V gene where checked; the cause of the rest is unknown. This sample gives roughly 150,000 clones in total; approximately 88% of them show up just once. The top ten clonotypes cover 3% to 4% of the sample. The sequenced sample was peripheral blood, obtained on day 0 of MenACWY control vaccination. These receptors were collected from an adult in good health.

The chain has TRBV13 and TRBJ2-7; 10 nucleotides line up with TRBD1. J lost 6 bases, V lost 5 bases, and 10 bases had no gene match. CDR3 size: 15 residues. In germline, CDR1 is PRHDT, CDR2 FYEKMQ (reference sequence). The DNA for the CDR3 is TGTGCCAGCAGCAGCACCGGGACAGGGGACCGCGAGCAGTACTTC. Translating gives CASSSTGTGDREQYF.

The chain recombines TRBV11-3 with TRBJ2-7, with 11 nucleotides matching TRBD1. V shed 0 bases and J 6 bases; nucleotides not matched to a gene: 1. The CDR3 is 14 amino acids. The germline CDR1 and CDR2 sequences are SGHNT and YENEEA. DNA for the CDR3: TGTGCCAGCAGCTTAGACGGGACAGGGGGCGAGCAGTACTTC. It codes for CASSLDGTGGEQYF. The full variable domain, with the rest looked up from reference TRBV11-3 and TRBJ2-7, is EAGVVQSPRYKIIEKKQPVAFWCNPISGHNTLYWYLQNLGQGPELLIRYENEEAVDDSQLPKDRFSAERLKGVDSTLKIQPAELGDSAVYLCASSLDGTGGEQYFGPGTRLTVT.

This chain uses TRBV6-1 with TRBJ2-1, with 12 bases fitting TRBD2. The V segment lost 0 bases and the J segment 1 base; nucleotides outside the gene matches: 4. The CDR3 spans 18 residues. Germline V gives CDR1 MNHNS, CDR2 SASEGT. In DNA, the CDR3 is TGTGCCAGCAGTGAAGCTACTAGCGGGAGGAAATCCTACAATGAGCAGTTCTTC. Protein: CASSEATSGRKSYNEQFF.

The V call is TRBV24-1, the J call TRBJ2-1; a weak D match, TRBD2 (6 bases). Trimming took 9 bases from V and 0 from J, leaving 14 bases between them. Germline V CDR1 and CDR2: KGHDR, SFDVKD. This CDR3 spans 15 amino acids. This CDR3 is CATGPRGSSYNEQFF. As DNA, the CDR3 is TGTGCCACCGGTCCCCGGGGGTCCTCCTACAATGAGCAGTTCTTC.

This chain links TRBV28 with TRBJ2-7, with 7 bases lining up with TRBD1. This CDR3 is 14 amino acids long. V was pared by 7 bases and J by 2 bases, with 8 bases of the junction left unmatched. Germline-derived CDR1 and CDR2 are MDHEN and SYDVKM. In nucleotides, the CDR3 is TGTGCCAGCATCGACAGGGAATTTCCCTACGAGCAGTACTTC. This gives the protein CASIDREFPYEQYF.

This chain uses TRBV7-9 with TRBJ1-1, with D hard to call. The CDR3 has 14 amino acids. The V end lost 1 base, the J end lost 0 bases, and 6 bases lay between the germline ends. Germline V lookup: CDR1 SEHNR, CDR2 FQNEAQ (reference sequence). CDR3 sequence (DNA): TGTGCCAGCAGCTTAGAAGCCATGAACACTGAAGCTTTCTTT. Amino acids: CASSLEAMNTEAFF.

The chain is built from TRBV5-1 and TRBJ1-6; TRBD1 aligns across 7 bases. The CDR3 loop spans 15 amino acids. The germline gives CDR1 SGHRS, CDR2 YFSETQ. With V trimmed by 2 bases and J by 6 bases, 5 bases remained unmatched. The CDR3 protein is CASSFVTGSNSPLHF. In nucleotides, the CDR3 is TGCGCCAGCAGCTTTGTGACAGGGAGTAATTCACCCCTCCACTTT.

V is TRBV19 and J is TRBJ1-4; D unclear. The V gene lost 5 bases and the J gene lost 3 bases, with 28 bases spanning the gap. The CDR3 contains 20 residues. CDR1 is LNHDA, CDR2 SQIVND, per germline (reference sequence). The DNA of the CDR3 is TGTGCCAGTAGTGTAAGGGAAATCGGGCTTGGTTGGCCGGCTAATGAAAAACTGTTTTTT. Its translation: CASSVREIGLGWPANEKLFF.

This chain connects TRBV10-3 to TRBJ2-3; D is ambiguous. V lost 11 bases and J 0 bases, leaving 15 bases between the germline ends. The CDR3 covers 14 residues. Germline values: CDR1 ENHRY, CDR2 SYGVKD. CDR3 in DNA: TGTGCCGCCGGCCCGCGACACAGCACAGATACGCAGTATTTT. It is translated as CAAGPRHSTDTQYF.

The chain has TRBV4-3 and TRBJ2-1; no clear D. Germline V gene sequence: CDR1 LGHNA, CDR2 YSLEER. The CDR3 covers 15 residues. Trimming stripped 0 bases from V and 2 bases from J, with 8 bases between. CDR3 nucleotide sequence: TGCGCCAGCAGCCAAGAAGTAACTGCCTACAATGAGCAGTTCTTC. Its protein product is CASSQEVTAYNEQFF.

V is TRBV4-1 and J is TRBJ2-3, with D maybe TRBD2 (6 bases). This CDR3 contains 15 residues. Germline V gene sequence: CDR1 MGHRA, CDR2 YSYEKL. Trimming pared 3 bases from V and 3 bases from J, leaving 13 bases between. The CDR3 DNA reads TGCGCCAGCAGCCAGGGACTGTTAGAAACAGATACGCAGTATTTT. Amino acid sequence: CASSQGLLETDTQYF.